A selection of T cell receptor beta chains follows, all from one sample in a study of OX40 agonist ivuxolimab in advanced cancers. Sequencing was performed with immunoSEQ multiplex PCR; in TCRdb, only in-frame clones are kept and a portion is missing. The table lists some 46,000 clones, about 90% of them singletons. The sequencing used CD4+ or CD8+ T cells sorted from blood, collected in a trial of the OX40 agonist ivuxolimab. All receptors derive from an adult with an advanced solid tumor such as melanoma, head and neck, liver or kidney cancer. Both conserved end residues are part of each CDR3. The D gene is left open where the match is weak. Expanded clones are given a class, and other clones once, few, many or no size at all.

D gene	clone size	V gene	J gene	CDR3 protein	CDR3 DNA
TRBD1	once	TRBV18	TRBJ2-3	CASSEVWQGALADTQYF	TGTGCCAGCTCCGAGGTCTGGCAGGGGGCGTTGGCAGATACGCAGTATTTT
NA	NA	TRBV2	TRBJ2-4	CASSLGGRGIQYF	TGTGCCAGCAGTCTGGGGGGCAGGGGCATTCAGTACTTC
NA	once	TRBV6-1	TRBJ2-5	CASSESGSPSDQYF	TGTGCCAGCAGTGAGTCCGGGTCCCCAAGCGACCAGTACTTC
TRBD2	NA	TRBV9	TRBJ2-1	CASSRQRGINEQFF	TGTGCCAGCAGCCGGCAGCGGGGGATAAATGAGCAGTTCTTC
NA	once	TRBV6-6	TRBJ2-7	CASSYGQSVMYGEQYF	TGTGCCAGCAGTTACGGACAGTCCGTTATGTATGGTGAGCAGTACTTC
NA	few	TRBV6-5	TRBJ1-2	CASSYSGRTIYGYTF	TGTGCCAGCAGTTACTCGGGACGGACGATCTATGGCTACACCTTC
NA	NA	TRBV6-1	TRBJ1-2	CASSEWANYGYTF	TGTGCCAGCAGTGAGTGGGCTAACTATGGCTACACCTTC
NA	NA	TRBV7-2	TRBJ2-1	CASSLTDSNNEQFF	TGTGCCAGCAGCTTAACAGATTCCAACAATGAGCAGTTCTTC
TRBD1	NA	TRBV7-2	TRBJ1-4	CASSLVRGRGEKLFF	TGTGCCAGCAGCTTAGTCAGGGGGCGCGGTGAAAAACTGTTTTTT
NA	NA	TRBV12-5	TRBJ2-1	CASGFGWSPFNNEQFF	TGTGCTAGTGGATTTGGATGGTCCCCTTTTAACAATGAGCAGTTCTTC
NA	once	TRBV4-3	TRBJ2-3	CASSFNDGQYF	TGCGCCAGCAGCTTTAATGATGGGCAGTATTTT
TRBD2	NA	TRBV28	TRBJ2-1	CASSPHPGASGRAYNEQFF	TGTGCCAGCAGTCCACACCCCGGAGCTAGCGGGAGGGCCTACAATGAGCAGTTCTTC
NA	NA	TRBV6-6	TRBJ2-3	CASKTAGTSTDTQYF	TGTGCCAGCAAAACCGCCGGGACTAGCACAGATACGCAGTATTTT
NA	NA	TRBV30	TRBJ2-7	CAWSIRDYEQYF	TGTGCCTGGAGTATTAGGGACTACGAGCAGTACTTC
NA	NA	TRBV30	TRBJ1-1	CAWTGRGMNTEAFF	TGTGCCTGGACAGGGAGAGGTATGAACACTGAAGCTTTCTTT
NA	NA	TRBV11-2	TRBJ2-2	CASSLARLNTGELFF	TGTGCCAGCAGCTTAGCCAGGTTGAACACCGGGGAGCTGTTTTTT
TRBD1	NA	TRBV19	TRBJ1-5	CASSAGQEWSNQPQHF	TGTGCCAGTAGTGCCGGACAGGAATGGAGCAATCAGCCCCAGCATTTT
NA	NA	TRBV2	TRBJ2-3	CASSYRQNTDTQYF	TGTGCCAGCAGCTATCGACAGAACACAGATACGCAGTATTTT
NA	once	TRBV11-2	TRBJ1-2	CASSPESRGYTF	TGTGCCAGCAGCCCAGAGTCTCGTGGCTACACCTTC
NA	once	TRBV19	TRBJ1-5	CASSEQGGQPQHF	TGTGCCAGTAGTGAACAGGGCGGGCAGCCCCAGCATTTT
NA	NA	TRBV5-6	TRBJ2-7	CASSLGGHYEQYF	TGTGCCAGCAGCTTGGGGGGTCACTACGAGCAGTACTTC
NA	NA	TRBV18	TRBJ2-1	CASSPRGIQQFF	TGTGCCAGCTCACCAAGAGGGATCCAGCAGTTCTTC
TRBD2	NA	TRBV28	TRBJ2-1	CASSSILAGGHNEQFF	TGTGCCAGCAGTTCAATCTTAGCGGGGGGCCACAATGAGCAGTTCTTC
TRBD1	NA	TRBV19	TRBJ2-5	CASSRTSGQKETQYF	TGTGCCAGTAGCCGAACCTCGGGACAGAAAGAGACCCAGTACTTC
NA	few	TRBV12-5	TRBJ1-5	CASGPDGTNSNQPQHF	TGTGCTAGTGGTCCAGACGGGACAAATAGCAATCAGCCCCAGCATTTT
TRBD1	once	TRBV2	TRBJ1-2	CASSEASGGAYGYTF	TGTGCCAGCAGTGAAGCTTCAGGGGGGGCCTATGGCTACACCTTC
NA	NA	TRBV30	TRBJ2-3	CAWSTDDPSTDTQYF	TGTGCCTGGAGTACAGACGACCCTAGCACAGATACGCAGTATTTT
TRBD2	NA	TRBV27	TRBJ2-7	CASRRSGTYTNEQYF	TGTGCCAGCAGGAGGAGCGGGACCTACACGAACGAGCAGTACTTC
NA	NA	TRBV18	TRBJ1-3	CASSPQGSGNTIYF	TGTGCCAGCTCACCACAGGGGTCTGGAAACACCATATATTTT
NA	NA	TRBV7-9	TRBJ1-1	CASSSQEKGMNTEAFF	TGTGCCAGCAGCTCACAGGAGAAGGGGATGAACACTGAAGCTTTCTTT
NA	NA	TRBV9	TRBJ2-3	CASSVGELTDTQYF	TGTGCCAGCAGCGTAGGGGAGCTCACAGATACGCAGTATTTT
TRBD1	NA	TRBV5-1	TRBJ2-5	CASSLGGQAQETQYF	TGCGCCAGCAGCTTGGGAGGACAGGCCCAAGAGACCCAGTACTTC
NA	NA	TRBV11-2	TRBJ2-7	CASSLSVDDLSSYEQYF	TGTGCCAGCAGCTTAAGCGTGGACGACCTAAGCTCCTACGAGCAGTACTTC
NA	NA	TRBV5-4	TRBJ1-1	CASSVDRVTNTEAFF	TGTGCCAGCAGCGTGGACAGAGTCACGAACACTGAAGCTTTCTTT
NA	NA	TRBV1	TRBJ1-1	CTSSPQVMRTEAFF	TGCACCAGCAGCCCACAGGTTATGAGGACTGAAGCTTTCTTT
NA	once	TRBV7-9	TRBJ2-7	CASSPQVSHEQYF	TGTGCCAGCAGCCCCCAAGTCTCCCACGAGCAGTACTTC
NA	NA	TRBV29-1	TRBJ1-2	CSVAGRGGYTF	TGCAGCGTTGCAGGGAGAGGAGGCTACACCTTC
TRBD2	NA	TRBV9	TRBJ2-1	CASSVAGDSGRDNEQFF	TGTGCCAGCAGCGTCGCCGGGGATAGCGGGAGAGATAACGAGCAGTTCTTC
TRBD1	few	TRBV11-2	TRBJ1-2	CASSPGTGWGYTF	TGTGCCAGCAGCCCAGGGACAGGGTGGGGCTACACCTTC
NA	NA	TRBV6-1	TRBJ2-3	CASSDMTDTDTQYF	TGTGCCAGCAGTGACATGACAGACACAGATACGCAGTATTTT
TRBD1	NA	TRBV4-1	TRBJ2-7	CASSQDEGQGGEQYF	TGCGCCAGCAGCCAAGATGAGGGACAGGGTGGGGAGCAGTACTTC
TRBD1	NA	TRBV19	TRBJ2-1	CASAGTGGFNEQFF	TGTGCCAGTGCCGGGACAGGGGGGTTCAATGAGCAGTTCTTC
NA	once	TRBV7-3	TRBJ2-5	CASSPGHKQETQYF	TGTGCCAGCAGCCCCGGACACAAACAAGAGACCCAGTACTTC
NA	NA	TRBV7-6	TRBJ2-7	CASSQRLGPMDHEQYF	TGTGCCAGCAGCCAGCGGCTAGGACCCATGGACCACGAGCAGTACTTC
TRBD2	NA	TRBV27	TRBJ2-3	CASSLLAGRTDTQYF	TGTGCCAGCAGTTTACTAGCGGGACGCACAGATACGCAGTATTTT
TRBD2	NA	TRBV18	TRBJ2-5	CASSPLTSGRGETQYF	TGTGCCAGCTCTCCTCTGACTAGCGGGAGAGGAGAGACCCAGTACTTC
TRBD1	NA	TRBV4-1	TRBJ2-3	CASSQQGADTQYF	TGCGCCAGCAGCCAACAGGGGGCAGATACGCAGTATTTT
NA	NA	TRBV6-6	TRBJ2-3	CASKEQGGGDTQYF	TGTGCCAGCAAGGAGCAGGGGGGGGGAGATACGCAGTATTTT
TRBD1	NA	TRBV5-1	TRBJ1-5	CASSDRPGQGGQPQHF	TGCGCCAGCAGTGACCGGCCGGGACAGGGAGGGCAGCCCCAGCATTTT
TRBD2	NA	TRBV5-4	TRBJ2-5	CASSQGTSRYQETQYF	TGTGCCAGCAGCCAAGGGACTAGCCGGTACCAAGAGACCCAGTACTTC
TRBD2	NA	TRBV28	TRBJ2-1	CASSNSGLAGDNEQFF	TGTGCCAGCAGTAACTCGGGACTAGCGGGGGACAATGAGCAGTTCTTC
NA	few	TRBV2	TRBJ1-3	CASSEVGNSGNTIYF	TGTGCCAGCAGTGAAGTCGGCAACTCTGGAAACACCATATATTTT
TRBD2	NA	TRBV28	TRBJ2-1	CASKSGGSSYNEQFF	TGTGCCAGCAAAAGCGGGGGAAGCTCCTACAATGAGCAGTTCTTC
NA	NA	TRBV28	TRBJ2-2	CASSLIDFQNTGELFF	TGTGCCAGCAGTTTAATTGATTTCCAGAACACCGGGGAGCTGTTTTTT
NA	NA	TRBV29-1	TRBJ2-7	CSVEDSSYEQYF	TGCAGCGTTGAAGACAGTTCCTACGAGCAGTACTTC
TRBD2	once	TRBV6-1	TRBJ2-1	CASSEAGLADHNEQFF	TGTGCCAGCAGTGAAGCGGGACTAGCGGACCACAATGAGCAGTTCTTC